The rows below give T cell receptor beta chains drawn from one sample of a study of OX40 agonist ivuxolimab in advanced cancers. Data came from immunoSEQ multiplex PCR; TCRdb stores just in-frame clones and leaves some out. The table records 70,000 to 95,000 clones, about 91% of them present only once. The specimen comprised CD4+ or CD8+ T cells sorted from blood, sampled in a trial of the OX40 agonist ivuxolimab. These TCRs come from an adult with an advanced solid tumor such as melanoma, head and neck, liver or kidney cancer. The conserved cysteine and the conserved F or W are not part of the CDR3 here. The size field is filled for only some rows; it gives once, few, many or a size class.

clone_size j_call v_call cdr3_aa
few TRBJ2-7 TRBV18 ASSPPLGEQY
- TRBJ1-1 TRBV30 AWRTGLNTEAF
- TRBJ2-7 TRBV13 ASSSGGNSYEQY
- TRBJ2-7 TRBV18 ASSRIAHDEQY
- TRBJ2-7 TRBV7-2 ASNFPSGIEQY
- TRBJ1-1 TRBV5-1 ASSWGQGPKQGNTEAF
- TRBJ2-1 TRBV7-2 ASSPTTGALDNEQF
- TRBJ2-2 TRBV7-3 ASSLTGGKNTGELF
- TRBJ2-3 TRBV9 ASSVTRLPDTQY
- TRBJ1-2 TRBV19 ASTYRPQGFGYT
- TRBJ2-7 TRBV5-4 ASSPGTSGNLYEQY
- - TRBV7-9 ASSAPQGARYEQY
- TRBJ2-4 TRBV2 ASVDPGRKNIQY
- TRBJ2-6 TRBV5-1 ASSEGPSSGANVLT
- TRBJ2-5 TRBV18 ASSFPGGETQY
- TRBJ2-1 TRBV11-3 ASSLDTSLHEQF
once TRBJ2-7 TRBV5-1 ASSRAGQGDEQY
few TRBJ1-1 TRBV18 ASSRGEDTEAF
few TRBJ2-7 TRBV6-5 ASSYTSGAYEQY
- TRBJ2-7 TRBV2 ASSEGGLEGHEQY
- TRBJ2-4 TRBV18 ASSRSTQREAKNIQY
- TRBJ2-1 TRBV5-1 ASSPAGGATYNEQF
- TRBJ1-2 TRBV6-1 ASSPTDRYGYT
- TRBJ2-7 TRBV25-1 ASSGPGQFYEQY
- TRBJ1-5 TRBV6-5 ASRMDRALNQPQH
- TRBJ2-1 TRBV11-3 ASSLGGNGNEQF
- TRBJ2-2 TRBV9 ASSMTGLALNTGELF
- TRBJ1-4 TRBV18 ASSPLGRLEKLF
- TRBJ2-1 TRBV29-1 SVTPGQGRHEQF
- TRBJ2-4 TRBV5-5 ASSPSRGAGNIQY
- TRBJ2-6 TRBV15 ATSRDKSGANVLT
- TRBJ1-3 TRBV11-3 ASSQERFSGNTIY
- TRBJ2-1 TRBV19 ASSRTSGSFLYEQF
- TRBJ1-6 TRBV19 ASSNPNSPLH
- TRBJ2-5 TRBV7-2 ASSQAGSQETQY
- TRBJ1-5 TRBV19 ASSIQDRLESSGNQPQH
- TRBJ2-5 TRBV6-6 ASSYYDRQETQY
- TRBJ2-3 TRBV10-3 AISDRVADTQY
- TRBJ2-1 TRBV30 AWTGFNEQF
medium-sized TRBJ1-1 TRBV10-1 ASSESVVYPATEAF
medium-sized TRBJ2-7 TRBV5-1 ASSPDNTYEQY
once TRBJ2-5 TRBV10-3 AISERREAQETQY
- TRBJ1-2 TRBV14 ASSSVAAEGNYGYT
- TRBJ2-2 TRBV19 ASREPRSTGELF